This passage covers 32 T cell receptor beta chains from one sample sequenced in a study of cytomegalovirus exposure and HLA in healthy donors. PCR employed 60 Vbeta and 13 Jbeta primers. Assay used: immunoSEQ multiplex PCR; TCRdb lists only in-frame clones, some missing. The sample includes more than 35,000 clones, around 53% seen only once; the top ten take 6.2%. Sequenced sample: PBMCs. The receptors shown here come from a woman in her thirties or forties in good health and CMV-seropositive.

The chain carries TRBV10-3 and TRBJ1-1, with a tentative D call TRBD1 (5 bases). The CDR3 contains 15 residues. The germline CDR1 and CDR2 sequences are ENHRY and SYGVKD. Trimming removed 4 bases at V and 9 bases at J, with 21 bases between. The CDR3 DNA reads as TGTGCCATCAGTGCGGGGGTGGGCCAAAGCGGTCAAGCTTTCTTT. This gives the protein CAISAGVGQSGQAFF.

The chain employs TRBV18 and TRBJ1-2; possibly TRBD1 for D (6 bases). Looked up from germline, CDR1 is KGHSH and CDR2 is LQKENI. Trimming cost V 3 bases and J 5 bases, with 13 bases left between them. This CDR3 is 14 amino acids long. The CDR3 DNA is TGTGCCAGCTCACCGACAGGAGCGAAGTATGGCTACACCTTC. This sequence encodes CASSPTGAKYGYTF.

J is TRBJ2-7 and V is TRBV6-5, with D uncertain. Germline assignment: CDR1 MNHEY and CDR2 SVGAGI. The CDR3 has 14 amino acids. Trimming cost V 2 bases and J 3 bases, with 11 bases left between them. CDR3 region: CASSYQETGYEQYF. CDR3 nucleotide sequence: TGTGCCAGCAGTTACCAAGAGACGGGCTACGAGCAGTACTTC.

This clone was seen a few times. The rearrangement links TRBV7-9 to TRBJ1-1; 12 bases fit TRBD1. V trimming: 5 bases; J trimming: 0 bases; junction bases outside the gene matches: 10. The CDR3 sequence is 18 residues long. Germline CDR1 and CDR2: SEHNR and FQNEAQ (reference sequence). The CDR3: CASSPRGQGALVNTEAFF. The CDR3 DNA sequence: TGTGCCAGCAGCCCCCGGGGACAGGGGGCTTTGGTGAACACTGAAGCTTTCTTT.

The chain joins TRBV30 to TRBJ1-6; D may be TRBD1 (5 bases). CDR1 is GTSNPN, CDR2 SVGIG, per germline (reference sequence). The V and J ends lost 2 bases and 8 bases respectively, with 7 bases between them. The CDR3 extends over 12 amino acids. DNA of the CDR3: TGTGCCTGGAGTAGGGGCGATTCACCCCTCCACTTT. Its translation: CAWSRGDSPLHF.

V and J are TRBV5-4 and TRBJ1-2; D perhaps matches TRBD1 (5 bases). Trimming stripped 4 bases from V and 9 bases from J, with 10 bases between. The CDR3 sequence is 11 residues long. Germline V gene lookup returns CDR1 SGHNT and CDR2 YYREEE (reference sequence). CDR3 protein: CASSRGGSYTF. In DNA, the CDR3 is TGTGCCAGCAGCCGGGGGGGTAGCTACACCTTC. The full variable domain, completed using reference TRBV5-4 and TRBJ1-2, is ETGVTQSPTHLIKTRGQQVTLRCSSQSGHNTVSWYQQALGQGPQFIFQYYREEENGRGNFPPRFSGLQFPNYSSELNVNALELDDSALYLCASSRGGSYTFGSGTRLTVV.

The rearrangement links TRBV14 to TRBJ2-1; D may be TRBD1 (5 bases). The CDR3 has 14 amino acids. CDR1 SGHDN and CDR2 FVKESK come from the germline V gene. The V end lost 0 bases, the J end lost 13 bases, and 16 bases lay between the germline ends. The CDR3 spells CASSQDALGATQFF. Written as DNA, the CDR3 is TGTGCCAGCAGCCAAGATGCCCTTGGGGCCACACAGTTCTTC.

This clone was found once. J is TRBJ1-2 and V is TRBV7-3; a weak D match, TRBD1 (5 bases). CDR3 length: 13 residues. Germline V gene sequence: CDR1 SGHTA, CDR2 FQGTGA. The V end was cut by 6 bases, the J end by 8 bases, with 16 bases between. CDR3 protein: CASSLGHQGGYTF. The CDR3 nucleotides read TGTGCCAGCAGTCTCGGACATCAAGGGGGCTACACCTTC.

DNA of the CDR3: TGCGCCAGCAGCCAAGATGTATCCAAAAACATTCAGTACTTC. It translates to CASSQDVSKNIQYF. The chain recombines TRBV4-3 with TRBJ2-4, with unresolved D. Trimming shortened V by 0 bases and J by 2 bases, and 5 bases separated the two germline ends. The CDR3 length is 14 residues. Germline assignment: CDR1 LGHNA and CDR2 YSLEER.

This clone was seen a few times. This sequence joins TRBV25-1 and TRBJ1-5; possible D gene TRBD1, 5 bases. The CDR3 length is 13 residues. Germline-derived CDR1 and CDR2 are MGHDK and SYGVNS. V was shortened by 4 bases and J by 6 bases, with 10 bases between the two germline ends. The DNA of the CDR3 is TGTGCCAGCAGTGCTGCAGGGTCTCAGCCCCAGCATTTT. Its translation: CASSAAGSQPQHF. Full variable domain (outside the CDR3, taken from reference TRBV25-1 and TRBJ1-5): EADIYQTPRYLVIGTGKKITLECSQTMGHDKMYWYQQDPGMELHLIHYSYGVNSTEKGDLSSESTVSRIRTEHFPLTLESARPSHTSQYLCASSAAGSQPQHFGDGTRLSIL.

V is TRBV30 and J is TRBJ2-2; the D gene is possibly TRBD2 (6 bases). The CDR3 is 13 residues long. The ends were cut back, 2 bases at V and 7 bases at J, with 11 bases in the middle. From germline, CDR1 is GTSNPN and CDR2 SVGIG (reference sequence). The DNA of the CDR3 is TGTGCCTGGAGTTGGAGGGACGACGGGGAGCTGTTTTTT. This translates into CAWSWRDDGELFF.

In its sample, this clone was seen once. V is TRBV7-9 and J is TRBJ1-2, with D hard to call. Germline V CDR1 and CDR2: SEHNR, FQNEAQ (reference sequence). V was cut by 5 bases and J by 8 bases, with 15 bases left in between. The CDR3 extends over 13 amino acids. CDR3 nucleotide sequence: TGTGCCAGCAGCCTTGACACGGTCGGAGGCTACACCTTC. Amino acid sequence: CASSLDTVGGYTF.

The V gene is TRBV29-1, the J gene TRBJ2-1; 10 nucleotides align to TRBD2. Germline V gene lookup returns CDR1 SQVTM and CDR2 ANQGSEA. The CDR3 totals 14 residues. J was trimmed by 7 bases and V by 5 bases; bases with no gene match: 8. This chain's CDR3 is CSVPSGGAGNEQFF. CDR3 sequence (DNA): TGCAGCGTTCCAAGCGGGGGGGCCGGGAATGAGCAGTTCTTC.

This clone occurred once. The gene calls are TRBV11-3 and TRBJ1-6; D not certain. The V gene lost 3 bases and the J gene lost 9 bases, with 9 bases spanning the gap. The germline V gene has CDR1 SGHNT and CDR2 YENEEA. The CDR3 consists of 13 residues. The CDR3 loop is CASSLGPSSPLHF. The CDR3 bases are TGTGCCAGCAGCTTGGGCCCGAGTTCACCCCTCCACTTT.

CDR3 in DNA: TGTGCCAGCAGTGACGGGGGGGGCTCCTACAATGAGCAGTTCTTC. It translates to CASSDGGGSYNEQFF. V gene TRBV6-4 combines with J gene TRBJ2-1, with 7 bases lining up with TRBD2. The CDR3 length is 15 residues. CDR1 is MRHNA and CDR2 is SNTAGT in the germline V gene. J gave up 0 bases and V 2 bases, and 1 base lay outside the gene matches.

The rearrangement uses TRBV12-5 and TRBJ2-5; 8 bases fit TRBD1. The ends lost 2 bases at V and 5 bases at J; junction bases unmatched: 4. Germline CDR1 LGHNT, CDR2 FRNRAP. This CDR3 contains 14 residues. CDR3 nucleotide sequence: TGTGCTAGTGGTTTGTCAGGGGGCTTTGAGACCCAGTACTTC. It encodes CASGLSGGFETQYF.

This clone is deemed medium-sized. The chain recombines TRBV10-2 with TRBJ1-1, with D unclear. This CDR3 region has 13 residues. CDR1 and CDR2 (germline): WSHSY, SAAADI. V was pared by 0 bases and J by 7 bases, with 9 bases between. CDR3 bases: TGCGCCAGCAGTGAGTCTTTCTACAGTGAAGCTTTCTTT. This sequence encodes CASSESFYSEAFF.

This clone turned up a few times. The rearrangement joins TRBV16 to TRBJ1-2, with 10 nucleotides matching TRBD1. Germline V gives CDR1 KGHSY, CDR2 FQNENV. The J segment lost 2 bases and the V segment lost 0 bases, leaving 3 bases of the junction unmatched. This CDR3 is 16 amino acids long. CDR3 sequence reads: CASSQSGTGANYGYTF. The CDR3 DNA is TGTGCCAGCAGCCAATCAGGGACAGGGGCCAACTATGGCTACACCTTC.

This chain links TRBV6-5 with TRBJ2-5; tentatively, D is TRBD1 (5 bases). The DNA matches TRBJ2-7 better at its end, which makes the J call doubtful. This CDR3 comprises 13 residues. CDR1 is MNHEY and CDR2 is SVGAGI in the germline V gene. Written as DNA, the CDR3 is TGTGCCAGTAGCTTACAGGTCTCCTACGAGCAGTACTTC. This encodes CASSLQVSYEQYF.

This clone was seen once. The CDR3 coding sequence is TGCGCCAGCTCTAATTTTGCCCAGGGCGGCAGCACTGAAGCTTTCTTT. Translated: CASSNFAQGGSTEAFF. The genes are TRBV10-1 and TRBJ1-1, with D possibly TRBD1 on 5 matching bases. Germline CDR1 reads WNHNN; CDR2 reads SYGVQD (reference sequence). This CDR3 has 16 residues. V was trimmed by 8 bases and J by 4 bases, leaving 23 bases between them.

This clone showed up just a few times. V is TRBV6-1 and J is TRBJ1-1, with 7 nucleotides matching TRBD1. V shed 5 bases and J 7 bases; nucleotides not matched to a gene: 7. CDR3 size: 13 residues. Germline loops: CDR1 MNHNS, CDR2 SASEGT. CDR3 amino acids: CASSPWGTVEAFF. CDR3 bases: TGTGCCAGCAGTCCCTGGGGGACAGTTGAAGCTTTCTTT.

This sequence joins TRBV2 and TRBJ1-6; possible D gene TRBD1, 5 bases. This CDR3 is built from 14 residues. Germline values: CDR1 SNHLY, CDR2 FYNNEI. Trimming cost V 7 bases and J 9 bases, with 16 bases left between them. CDR3 region: CASIGIREGSPLHF. The CDR3 nucleotides read TGTGCCAGCATAGGGATCAGGGAGGGTTCACCCCTCCACTTT.

This chain uses TRBV6-1 with TRBJ1-4; 10 positions agree with TRBD1. Germline trimming cut 7 bases from V and 7 bases from J; bases unmatched to any gene: 6. The V gene's germline CDR1 is MNHNS and CDR2 SASEGT. The CDR3 contains 14 residues. CDR3 loop: CASIDRGRVEKLFF. The CDR3 DNA follows: TGTGCCAGCATCGACAGGGGGCGTGTTGAAAAACTGTTTTTT.

The chain combines TRBV25-1 with TRBJ1-1; TRBD1 matches at 8 bases. The CDR3 covers 14 residues. Germline CDR1 and CDR2: MGHDK and SYGVNS. The V segment lost 6 bases and the J segment 6 bases; nucleotides outside the gene matches: 9. CDR3 region: CASSHRGKIAEAFF. The DNA for the CDR3 is TGTGCCAGCAGCCACAGGGGGAAGATTGCTGAAGCTTTCTTT. Variable domain in full (rest from reference TRBV25-1 and TRBJ1-1): EADIYQTPRYLVIGTGKKITLECSQTMGHDKMYWYQQDPGMELHLIHYSYGVNSTEKGDLSSESTVSRIRTEHFPLTLESARPSHTSQYLCASSHRGKIAEAFFGQGTRLTVV.

The chain links TRBV9 to TRBJ2-3, with 9 positions matching TRBD2. The CDR3 contains 15 residues. The germline CDR1 and CDR2 sequences are SGDLS and YYNGEE. The ends lost 0 bases at V and 2 bases at J; junction bases unmatched: 1. The CDR3 spells CASSVGGGATDTQYF. The CDR3 DNA is TGTGCCAGCAGCGTAGGCGGGGGGGCCACAGATACGCAGTATTTT.

The chain employs TRBV23-1 and TRBJ2-1, with D perhaps TRBD1 (6 bases). TRBV23-1 is assigned to the ORF class and has an uncertain function. Trimming took 0 bases from V and 6 from J, leaving 12 bases between them. The length of the CDR3 is 15 residues. The chain's CDR3 is CASSQSRTELNEQFF. In DNA form, the CDR3 reads TGCGCCAGCAGTCAATCGCGGACAGAACTCAATGAGCAGTTCTTC.

The chain carries TRBV4-3 and TRBJ2-2, with a weak D call TRBD2 (7 bases). The germline V gene encodes CDR1 LGHNA and CDR2 YSLEER. V shed 4 bases and J shed 6 bases, with 21 bases lying between them. The CDR3 length is 17 residues. The CDR3 loop reads CASSPKLSRGAPGELFF. CDR3 sequence (DNA): TGCGCCAGCAGCCCGAAGCTTAGCCGGGGGGCCCCCGGGGAGCTGTTTTTT.

The chain combines TRBV11-2 with TRBJ2-7, with TRBD2 matching 10 bases. Unmatched junction bases numbered 4, after V lost 5 bases and J lost 0 bases. The germline V gene has CDR1 SGHAT and CDR2 FQNNGV. The CDR3 loop spans 15 amino acids. In nucleotides, the CDR3 is TGTGCCAGCAGCCTTAGCGGGGGGTTCTCCTACGAGCAGTACTTC. Translation gives CASSLSGGFSYEQYF. The entire variable domain, with the rest obtained from reference TRBV11-2 and TRBJ2-7, is as follows: EAGVAQSPRYKIIEKRQSVAFWCNPISGHATLYWYQQILGQGPKLLIQFQNNGVVDDSQLPKDRFSAERLKGVDSTLKIQPAKLEDSAVYLCASSLSGGFSYEQYFGPGTRLTVT.

The gene calls are TRBV5-1 and TRBJ1-2; 9 positions agree with TRBD1. Germline-derived CDR1 and CDR2 are SGHRS and YFSETQ. Losses at the gene ends were 4 bases for V and 8 bases for J; bases not matched to a gene: 6. The CDR3 has 13 residues. The DNA of the CDR3 is TGCGCCAGCAGCCAGGGACAGGGTGACGGCTACACCTTC. Its protein is CASSQGQGDGYTF.

This chain links TRBV4-3 with TRBJ1-3; D is ambiguous. Germline V gene sequence: CDR1 LGHNA, CDR2 YSLEER. V was clipped by 0 bases and J by 2 bases, with 8 bases between them. The CDR3 loop spans 15 amino acids. CDR3 residues: CASSQDAGTGNTIYF. In DNA, the CDR3 is TGCGCCAGCAGCCAAGATGCCGGGACTGGAAACACCATATATTTT.

The V gene is TRBV11-2, the J gene TRBJ2-3, with 7 positions matching TRBD1. This CDR3 contains 15 residues. Germline-derived CDR1 and CDR2 are SGHAT and FQNNGV. Trimming took 6 bases from V and 0 from J; bases not matched to a gene: 6. CDR3 loop: CASRLGQVSTDTQYF. CDR3 in DNA: TGTGCCAGCAGGCTCGGACAGGTTAGCACAGATACGCAGTATTTT. The entire variable domain, with the rest obtained from reference TRBV11-2 and TRBJ2-3, is as follows: EAGVAQSPRYKIIEKRQSVAFWCNPISGHATLYWYQQILGQGPKLLIQFQNNGVVDDSQLPKDRFSAERLKGVDSTLKIQPAKLEDSAVYLCASRLGQVSTDTQYFGPGTRLTVL.

The chain's CDR3 is CAWSVLGQGGTEAFF. The CDR3 coding sequence is TGTGCCTGGAGTGTACTCGGTCAGGGGGGCACTGAAGCTTTCTTT. The rearrangement joins TRBV30 to TRBJ1-1; 7 nucleotides align to TRBD1. In germline, CDR1 is GTSNPN, CDR2 SVGIG (reference sequence). The CDR3 has 15 residues. The ends lost 0 bases at V and 4 bases at J; junction bases unmatched: 8.